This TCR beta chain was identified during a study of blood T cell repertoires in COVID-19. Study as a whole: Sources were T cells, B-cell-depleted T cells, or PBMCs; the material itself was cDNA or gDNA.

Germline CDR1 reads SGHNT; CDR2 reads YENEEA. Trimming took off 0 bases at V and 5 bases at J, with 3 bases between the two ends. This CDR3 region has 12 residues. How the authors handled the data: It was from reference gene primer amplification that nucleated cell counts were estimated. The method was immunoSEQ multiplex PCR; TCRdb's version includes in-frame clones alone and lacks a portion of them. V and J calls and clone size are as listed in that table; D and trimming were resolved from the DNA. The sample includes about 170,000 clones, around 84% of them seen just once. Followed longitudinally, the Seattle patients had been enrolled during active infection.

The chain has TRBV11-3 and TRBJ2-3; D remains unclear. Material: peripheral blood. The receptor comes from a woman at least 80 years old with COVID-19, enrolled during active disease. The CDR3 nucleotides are TGTGCCAGCAGCTTAGACGGAGATACGCAGTATTTT. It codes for CASSLDGDTQYF.